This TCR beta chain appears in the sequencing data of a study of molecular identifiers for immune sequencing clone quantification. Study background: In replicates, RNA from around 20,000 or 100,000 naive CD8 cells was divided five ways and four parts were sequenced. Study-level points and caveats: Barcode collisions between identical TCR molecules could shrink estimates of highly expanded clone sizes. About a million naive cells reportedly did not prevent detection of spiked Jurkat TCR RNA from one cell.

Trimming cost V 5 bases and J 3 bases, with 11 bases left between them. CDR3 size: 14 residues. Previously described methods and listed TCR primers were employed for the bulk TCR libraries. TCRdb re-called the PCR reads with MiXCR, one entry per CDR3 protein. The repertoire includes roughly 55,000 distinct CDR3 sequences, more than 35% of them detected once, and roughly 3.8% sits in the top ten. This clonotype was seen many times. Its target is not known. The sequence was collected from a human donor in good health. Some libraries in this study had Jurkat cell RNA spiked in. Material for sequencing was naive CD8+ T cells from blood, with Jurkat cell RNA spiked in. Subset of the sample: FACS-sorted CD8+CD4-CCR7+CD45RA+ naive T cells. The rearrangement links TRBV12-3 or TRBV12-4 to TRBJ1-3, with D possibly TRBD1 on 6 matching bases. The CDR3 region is CASSATGIGNTIYF. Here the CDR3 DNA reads TGTGCCAGCAGTGCCACAGGGATTGGAAACACCATATATTTT.